The following is a T cell receptor (beta chain) sequence with its context. Germline V lookup: CDR1 MNHEY, CDR2 SVGAGI. The CDR3 spans 13 residues. Trimming removed 7 bases at V and 7 bases at J, with 16 bases between. The entry originates in a study of Tregs in tolerant kidney transplant recipients. The table came from immunoSEQ multiplex PCR; TCRdb's copy has only in-frame clones and leaves some out. The table records about 120,000 clones, about 90% of them present only once. CD4+CD25+CD127- Tregs, CD4+CD25- non-Tregs, CD4 and CD8 cells were sorted. This chain joins TRBV6-5 and TRBJ2-5, with no clear D. Sequences were obtained from CD4+ T cells from blood. This TCR came from a human donor in good health. This CDR3 reads CASTSDLMGTQYF. The CDR3 bases are TGTGCCAGCACCTCAGACCTCATGGGGACCCAGTACTTC.